The next 18 T cell receptor beta chains were all read from a single sample in a study of cytomegalovirus exposure and HLA in healthy donors. The study ran its PCR with 60 Vbeta and 13 Jbeta primers. TCRdb's copy holds only in-frame clones and misses some; the assay was immunoSEQ multiplex PCR. The data hold 110,000 to 150,000 clones, with about 75% observed a single time. The sequencing input was PBMCs. These receptors were collected from a man between 18 and 29 years old in good health and CMV-seronegative.

The gene calls are TRBV10-2 and TRBJ2-2, with D hard to call. The CDR3 consists of 14 residues. Germline values: CDR1 WSHSY, CDR2 SAAADI. Trimming took 4 bases from V and 1 from J, leaving 7 bases between them. The chain's CDR3 is CASSVGLNTGELFF. The CDR3 DNA reads as TGCGCCAGCAGTGTTGGCCTGAACACCGGGGAGCTGTTTTTT.

Concerning this clone: The sample has other DNA sequences that encode this CDR3 too. The chain joins TRBV5-1 to TRBJ1-3, with a possible D match to TRBD1 (5 bases). V lost 2 bases, J lost 2 bases, and 8 bases lay in between. CDR1 is SGHRS and CDR2 is YFSETQ in the germline V gene. The CDR3 runs to 14 residues. In nucleotides, the CDR3 is TGCGCCAGCAGCTTAGGGACTGCTGGAAACACCATATATTTT. Amino acids: CASSLGTAGNTIYF. The full variable domain, rest sourced from reference TRBV5-1 and TRBJ1-3, is KAGVTQTPRYLIKTRGQQVTLSCSPISGHRSVSWYQQTPGQGLQFLFEYFSETQRNKGNFPGRFSGRQFSNSRSEMNVSTLELGDSALYLCASSLGTAGNTIYFGEGSWLTVV.

The chain joins TRBV19 to TRBJ2-1; D might be TRBD1 (5 bases). V was trimmed by 5 bases and J by 0 bases, leaving 14 bases between them. Germline CDR1 reads LNHDA; CDR2 reads SQIVND (reference sequence). The CDR3 runs to 16 residues. CDR3: CASSPRVPSSYNEQFF. The CDR3 bases are TGTGCCAGTAGTCCCAGGGTACCTAGCTCCTACAATGAGCAGTTCTTC. Variable domain in full (rest from reference TRBV19 and TRBJ2-1): DGGITQSPKYLFRKEGQNVTLSCEQNLNHDAMYWYRQDPGQGLRLIYYSQIVNDFQKGDIAEGYSVSREKKESFPLTVTSAQKNPTAFYLCASSPRVPSSYNEQFFGPGTRLTVL.

V and J are TRBV5-8 and TRBJ2-1; TRBD1 might be the D (5 bases). The CDR3 consists of 19 residues. The germline V gene encodes CDR1 SGHTS and CDR2 YDEGEE. Trimming removed 4 bases from V and 4 bases from J, with 27 bases in between. In DNA, the CDR3 is TGTGCCAGCAGCCCTAAGGTTGGGGCAGGGCCCTTAACATACAATGAGCAGTTCTTC. Its protein product is CASSPKVGAGPLTYNEQFF.

The genes are TRBV4-1 and TRBJ2-2, with 9 bases fitting TRBD2. This CDR3 has 14 residues. V was clipped by 4 bases and J by 5 bases; unmatched bases: 2. CDR1 MGHRA and CDR2 YSYEKL come from the germline V gene. The CDR3, as DNA: TGCGCCAGCAGCCCTAGCGGGGTTACCGGGGAGCTGTTTTTT. Encoded protein: CASSPSGVTGELFF.

The chain links TRBV29-1 to TRBJ2-3; 8 bases fit TRBD2. In germline, CDR1 is SQVTM, CDR2 ANQGSEA. V gave up 3 bases and J gave up 5 bases; unmatched junction bases: 4. The CDR3 has 13 residues. In DNA, the CDR3 is TGCAGCGTTGAGACTAGCGTAGGAGATACGCAGTATTTT. Amino acid sequence: CSVETSVGDTQYF.

This chain joins TRBV5-8 and TRBJ2-1, with 9 bases aligning to TRBD2. V shed 2 bases and J 4 bases; nucleotides not matched to a gene: 10. CDR1 is SGHTS, CDR2 YDEGEE, per germline. CDR3 size: 17 residues. CDR3 nucleotide sequence: TGTGCCAGCAGCTTCGCTCAGACTAGCGGCACGTACAATGAGCAGTTCTTC. Its translation: CASSFAQTSGTYNEQFF.

This chain uses TRBV6-1 with TRBJ1-2; D remains ambiguous. This CDR3 is built from 12 residues. Germline V gene data show CDR1 as MNHNS and CDR2 as SASEGT. The CDR3 reads CAWQDANYGYTF. CDR3 DNA sequence: TGTGCGTGGCAAGATGCTAACTATGGCTACACCTTC.

The J gene is TRBJ2-1, the V gene TRBV27; 10 positions match TRBD2. V trimming: 5 bases; J trimming: 2 bases; junction bases outside the gene matches: 12. Germline V lookup: CDR1 MNHEY, CDR2 SMNVEV (reference sequence). The CDR3 loop spans 18 amino acids. This CDR3 reads CASSPRGVAGGPYNEQFF. In DNA form, the CDR3 reads TGTGCCAGCAGTCCTCGGGGAGTAGCGGGAGGACCCTACAATGAGCAGTTCTTC.

The chain joins TRBV27 to TRBJ1-6, with D perhaps matching TRBD1 (5 bases). The CDR3 spans 13 residues. With 6 bases removed from V and 14 bases from J, the gap between germline ends came to 17 bases. Germline V gene lookup returns CDR1 MNHEY and CDR2 SMNVEV (reference sequence). The CDR3 reads CASRQTGLSALHF. The CDR3 DNA sequence: TGTGCCAGCAGACAAACGGGACTCTCGGCCCTCCACTTT.

The chain carries TRBV6-5 and TRBJ1-1; D gene uncertain. The CDR3 covers 13 residues. Trimming removed 0 bases at V and 8 bases at J, with 10 bases between. Germline V gene data show CDR1 as MNHEY and CDR2 as SVGAGI. The CDR3 DNA reads TGTGCCAGCAGTTACTCGATAACTAAGGAAGCTTTCTTT. It codes for CASSYSITKEAFF.

This clone has just a few counts. CDR3 region: CASSRGRTLEYTQYF. CDR3 in DNA: TGTGCCAGCAGTCGCGGGCGGACCCTCGAGTATACGCAGTATTTT. The chain combines TRBV9 with TRBJ2-3, with D possibly being TRBD2 (5 bases). Germline CDR1 SGDLS, CDR2 YYNGEE. This CDR3 region has 15 residues. The V end was cut by 5 bases, the J end by 7 bases, with 20 bases between.

This clone was seen a few times. The V gene is TRBV18, the J gene TRBJ2-3; maybe TRBD1 (6 bases). Deletions cut 6 bases from V and 0 bases from J, with 13 bases between. Per the germline V gene, CDR1 is KGHSH and CDR2 is LQKENI. This CDR3 comprises 15 residues. The CDR3: CASSKRQASTDTQYF. The CDR3 DNA reads as TGTGCCAGCTCGAAACGACAGGCGAGCACAGATACGCAGTATTTT.

The count of this clone is one. The chain recombines TRBV6-1 with TRBJ1-2; tentatively, D is TRBD1 (6 bases). Trimming shortened V by 1 base and J by 4 bases, and 10 bases separated the two germline ends. The CDR3 extends over 14 amino acids. Germline CDR1 reads MNHNS; CDR2 reads SASEGT. The DNA of the CDR3 is TGTGCCAGCAGTGAAGTTGGGGGCGGCTATGGCTACACCTTC. This translates into CASSEVGGGYGYTF.

This clone was counted between two and nine times. The chain combines TRBV25-1 with TRBJ1-1; TRBD1 aligns across 7 bases. Trimming cost V 4 bases and J 0 bases; bases outside gene matches: 2. The CDR3 loop spans 14 amino acids. The germline CDR1 and CDR2 sequences are MGHDK and SYGVNS. CDR3 coding DNA: TGTGCCAGCAGTGGACAGGGCATGAACACTGAAGCTTTCTTT. Protein: CASSGQGMNTEAFF.

The CDR3, as DNA: TGCGCCAGCGCCATAGACAGGGAAGAGACCCAGTACTTC. Translated, it gives CASAIDREETQYF. The chain has TRBV5-1 and TRBJ2-5; 7 bases match TRBD1. CDR1 is SGHRS and CDR2 is YFSETQ in the germline V gene. CDR3 length: 13 amino acids. The trim removed 7 bases at V and 3 bases at J, leaving 6 bases unmatched.

The chain employs TRBV6-1 and TRBJ1-6; 7 nucleotides agree with TRBD1. V trimming: 7 bases; J trimming: 4 bases; junction bases outside the gene matches: 4. Germline V gene data show CDR1 as MNHNS and CDR2 as SASEGT. This CDR3 contains 14 residues. The CDR3 loop is CASTPGQYNSPLHF. CDR3 coding DNA: TGTGCCAGCACCCCGGGACAGTATAATTCACCCCTCCACTTT.

The chain couples TRBV27 to TRBJ2-7; 10 bases match TRBD2. Germline V gene sequence: CDR1 MNHEY, CDR2 SMNVEV (reference sequence). Trimming at V came to 5 bases and at J to 2 bases, leaving 3 bases not matched to a gene. This CDR3 is built from 14 residues. Written as DNA, the CDR3 is TGTGCCAGCAGTACGGGACTAGCGCCCTACGAGCAGTACTTC. Protein product: CASSTGLAPYEQYF.